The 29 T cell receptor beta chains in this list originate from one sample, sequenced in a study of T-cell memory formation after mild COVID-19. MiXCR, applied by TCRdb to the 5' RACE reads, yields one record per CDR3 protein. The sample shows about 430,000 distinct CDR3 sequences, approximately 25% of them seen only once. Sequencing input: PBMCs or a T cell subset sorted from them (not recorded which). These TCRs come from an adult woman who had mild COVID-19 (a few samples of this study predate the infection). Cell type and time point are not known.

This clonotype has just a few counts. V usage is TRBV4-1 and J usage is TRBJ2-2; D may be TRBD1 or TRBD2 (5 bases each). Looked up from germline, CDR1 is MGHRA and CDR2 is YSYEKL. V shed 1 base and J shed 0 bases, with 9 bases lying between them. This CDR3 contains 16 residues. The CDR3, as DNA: TGCGCCAGCAGCCAAGCCGGGACCCCGAACACCGGGGAGCTGTTTTTT. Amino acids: CASSQAGTPNTGELFF.

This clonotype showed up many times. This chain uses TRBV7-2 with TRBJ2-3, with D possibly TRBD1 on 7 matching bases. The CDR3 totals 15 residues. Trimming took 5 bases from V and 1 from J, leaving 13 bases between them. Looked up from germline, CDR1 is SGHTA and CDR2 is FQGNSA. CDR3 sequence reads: CASSAGGTGTDTQYF. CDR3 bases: TGTGCCAGCAGCGCAGGCGGGACAGGCACAGATACGCAGTATTTT. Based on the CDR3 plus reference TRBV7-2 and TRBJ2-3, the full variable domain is GAGVSQSPSNKVTEKGKDVELRCDPISGHTALYWYRQSLGQGLEFLIYFQGNSAPDKSGLPSDRFSAERTGGSVSTLTIQRTQQEDSAVYLCASSAGGTGTDTQYFGPGTRLTVL.

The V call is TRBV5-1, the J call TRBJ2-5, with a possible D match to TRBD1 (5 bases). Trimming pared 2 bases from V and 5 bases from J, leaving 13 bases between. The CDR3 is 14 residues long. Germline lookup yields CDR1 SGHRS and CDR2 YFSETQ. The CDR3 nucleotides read TGCGCCAGCAGCTTTTCCGACAGTCAGGAGACCCAGTACTTC. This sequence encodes CASSFSDSQETQYF. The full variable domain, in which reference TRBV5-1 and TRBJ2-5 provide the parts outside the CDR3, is KAGVTQTPRYLIKTRGQQVTLSCSPISGHRSVSWYQQTPGQGLQFLFEYFSETQRNKGNFPGRFSGRQFSNSRSEMNVSTLELGDSALYLCASSFSDSQETQYFGPGTRLLVL.

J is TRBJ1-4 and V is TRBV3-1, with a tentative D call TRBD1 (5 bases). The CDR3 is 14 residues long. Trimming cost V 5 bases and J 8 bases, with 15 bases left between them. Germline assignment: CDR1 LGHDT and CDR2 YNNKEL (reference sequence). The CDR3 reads CASSGLGRGEKLFF. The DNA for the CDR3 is TGTGCCAGCAGCGGACTGGGCCGGGGCGAAAAACTGTTTTTT.

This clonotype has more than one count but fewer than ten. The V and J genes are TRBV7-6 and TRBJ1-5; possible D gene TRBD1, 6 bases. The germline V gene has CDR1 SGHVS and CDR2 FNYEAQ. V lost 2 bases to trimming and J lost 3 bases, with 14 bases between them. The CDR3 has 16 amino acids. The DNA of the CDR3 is TGTGCCAGCAGCTTATCTCCAGGGGCCTACAATCAGCCCCAGCATTTT. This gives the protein CASSLSPGAYNQPQHF.

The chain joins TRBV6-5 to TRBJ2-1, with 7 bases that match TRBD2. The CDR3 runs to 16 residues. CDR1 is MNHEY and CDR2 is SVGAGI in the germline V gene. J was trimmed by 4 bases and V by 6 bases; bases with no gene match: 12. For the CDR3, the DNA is TGTGCCAGCAGCTCGCTCTATAGCGGGTCTTACAATGAGCAGTTCTTC. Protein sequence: CASSSLYSGSYNEQFF.

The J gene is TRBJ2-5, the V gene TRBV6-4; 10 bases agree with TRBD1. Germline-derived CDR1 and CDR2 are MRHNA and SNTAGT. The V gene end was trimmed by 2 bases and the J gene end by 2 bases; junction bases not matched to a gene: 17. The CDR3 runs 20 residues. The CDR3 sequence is CASSDRSVAIGDRGQETQYF. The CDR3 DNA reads TGTGCCAGCAGTGACCGGTCGGTGGCCATTGGGGACAGGGGTCAAGAGACCCAGTACTTC.

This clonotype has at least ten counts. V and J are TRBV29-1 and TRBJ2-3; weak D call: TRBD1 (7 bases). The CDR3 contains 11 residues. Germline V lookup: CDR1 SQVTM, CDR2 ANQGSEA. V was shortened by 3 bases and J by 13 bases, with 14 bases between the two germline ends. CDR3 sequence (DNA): TGCAGCGTTGAGCGGGACAGAGGGGAGTATTTT. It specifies CSVERDRGEYF.

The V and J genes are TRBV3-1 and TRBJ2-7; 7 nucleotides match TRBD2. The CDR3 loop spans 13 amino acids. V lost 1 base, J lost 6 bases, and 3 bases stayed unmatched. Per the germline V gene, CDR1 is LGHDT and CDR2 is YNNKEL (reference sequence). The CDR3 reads CASSQGLAREQYF. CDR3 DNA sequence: TGTGCCAGCAGCCAAGGACTAGCCCGCGAGCAGTACTTC.

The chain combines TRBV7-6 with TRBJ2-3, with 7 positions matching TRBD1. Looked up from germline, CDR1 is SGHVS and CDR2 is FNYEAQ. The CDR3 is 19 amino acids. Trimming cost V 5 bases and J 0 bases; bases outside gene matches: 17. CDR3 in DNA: TGTGCCAGCAGCCATCCTAAGGCCTCCTCGGGACAGAGCACAGATACGCAGTATTTT. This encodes CASSHPKASSGQSTDTQYF.

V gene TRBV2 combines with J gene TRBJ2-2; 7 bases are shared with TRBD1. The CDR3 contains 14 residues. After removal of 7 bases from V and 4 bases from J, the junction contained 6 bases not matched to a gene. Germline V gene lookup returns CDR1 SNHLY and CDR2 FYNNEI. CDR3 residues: CASIEGAGTGELFF. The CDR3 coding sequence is TGTGCCAGCATCGAGGGGGCGGGCACCGGGGAGCTGTTTTTT.

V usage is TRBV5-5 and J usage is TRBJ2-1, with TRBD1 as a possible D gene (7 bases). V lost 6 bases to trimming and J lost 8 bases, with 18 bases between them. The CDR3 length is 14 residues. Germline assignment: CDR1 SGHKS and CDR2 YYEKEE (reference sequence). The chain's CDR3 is CASNRQGGTDEQFF. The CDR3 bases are TGTGCCAGCAACCGCCAGGGGGGTACCGATGAGCAGTTCTTC.

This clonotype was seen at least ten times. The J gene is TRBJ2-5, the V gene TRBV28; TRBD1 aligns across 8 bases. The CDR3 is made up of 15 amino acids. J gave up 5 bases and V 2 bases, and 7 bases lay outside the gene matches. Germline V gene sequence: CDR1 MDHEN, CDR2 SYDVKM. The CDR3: CASSLHRDRWETQYF. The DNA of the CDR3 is TGTGCCAGCAGTTTACACCGGGACAGGTGGGAGACCCAGTACTTC.

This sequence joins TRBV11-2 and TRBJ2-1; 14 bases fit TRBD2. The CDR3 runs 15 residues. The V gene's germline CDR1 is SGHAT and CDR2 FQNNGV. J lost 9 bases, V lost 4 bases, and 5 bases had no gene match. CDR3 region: CASSWTSGGRVEQFF. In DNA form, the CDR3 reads TGTGCCAGCAGCTGGACTAGCGGGGGGAGGGTTGAGCAGTTCTTC.

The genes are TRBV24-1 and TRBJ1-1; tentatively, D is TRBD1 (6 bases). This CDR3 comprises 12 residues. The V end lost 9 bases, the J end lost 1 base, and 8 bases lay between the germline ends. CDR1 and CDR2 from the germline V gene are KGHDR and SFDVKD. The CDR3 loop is CATVDRNTEAFF. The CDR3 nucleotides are TGTGCCACCGTGGACAGGAACACTGAAGCTTTCTTT.

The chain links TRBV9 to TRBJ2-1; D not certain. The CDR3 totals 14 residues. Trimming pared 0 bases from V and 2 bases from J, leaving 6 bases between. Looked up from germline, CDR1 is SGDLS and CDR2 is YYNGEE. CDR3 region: CASSVDPAYNEQFF. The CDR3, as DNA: TGTGCCAGCAGCGTAGATCCAGCCTACAATGAGCAGTTCTTC. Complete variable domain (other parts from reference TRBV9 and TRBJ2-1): DSGVTQTPKHLITATGQRVTLRCSPRSGDLSVYWYQQSLDQGLQFLIQYYNGEERAKGNILERFSAQQFPDLHSELNLSSLELGDSALYFCASSVDPAYNEQFFGPGTRLTVL.

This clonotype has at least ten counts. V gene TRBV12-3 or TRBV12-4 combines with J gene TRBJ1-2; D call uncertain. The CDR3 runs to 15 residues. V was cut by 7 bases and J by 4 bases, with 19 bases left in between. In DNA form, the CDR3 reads TGTGCCAGCACCCGGGATCGAGGGAAAGGCTATGGCTACACCTTC. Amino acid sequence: CASTRDRGKGYGYTF.

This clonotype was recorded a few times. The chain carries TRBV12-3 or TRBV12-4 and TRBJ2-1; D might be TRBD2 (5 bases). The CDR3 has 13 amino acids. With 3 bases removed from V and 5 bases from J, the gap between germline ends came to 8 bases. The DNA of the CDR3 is TGTGCCAGCAGTTTGAGGGTCGACAATGAGCAGTTCTTC. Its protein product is CASSLRVDNEQFF.

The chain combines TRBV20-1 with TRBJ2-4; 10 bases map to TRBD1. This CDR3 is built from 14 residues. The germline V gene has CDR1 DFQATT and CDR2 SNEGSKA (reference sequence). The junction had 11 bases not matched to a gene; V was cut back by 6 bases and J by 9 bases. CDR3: CSASPGTGVTIQYF. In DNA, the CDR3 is TGCAGTGCCTCCCCCGGGACAGGGGTGACCATTCAGTACTTC.

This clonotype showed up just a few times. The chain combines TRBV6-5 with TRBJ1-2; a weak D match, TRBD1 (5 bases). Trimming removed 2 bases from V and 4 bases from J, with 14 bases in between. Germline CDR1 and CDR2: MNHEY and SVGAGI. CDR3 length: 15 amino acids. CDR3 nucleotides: TGTGCCAGCAGTTACGGGGCAGCCTGGGGCTATGGCTACACCTTC. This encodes CASSYGAAWGYGYTF.

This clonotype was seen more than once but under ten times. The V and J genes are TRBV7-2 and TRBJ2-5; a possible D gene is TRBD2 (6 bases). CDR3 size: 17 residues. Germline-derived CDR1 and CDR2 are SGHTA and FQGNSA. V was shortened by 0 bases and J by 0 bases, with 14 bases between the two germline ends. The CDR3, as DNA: TGTGCCAGCAGCTTAGCTCGGGGGAGCCGGTACCAAGAGACCCAGTACTTC. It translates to CASSLARGSRYQETQYF. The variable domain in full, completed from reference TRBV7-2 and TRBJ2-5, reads GAGVSQSPSNKVTEKGKDVELRCDPISGHTALYWYRQSLGQGLEFLIYFQGNSAPDKSGLPSDRFSAERTGGSVSTLTIQRTQQEDSAVYLCASSLARGSRYQETQYFGPGTRLLVL.

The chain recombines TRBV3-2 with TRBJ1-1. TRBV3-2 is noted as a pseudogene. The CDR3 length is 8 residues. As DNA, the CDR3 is TGTGCCAGCAGTGAAGCTTTCTTT. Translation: CASSEAFF.

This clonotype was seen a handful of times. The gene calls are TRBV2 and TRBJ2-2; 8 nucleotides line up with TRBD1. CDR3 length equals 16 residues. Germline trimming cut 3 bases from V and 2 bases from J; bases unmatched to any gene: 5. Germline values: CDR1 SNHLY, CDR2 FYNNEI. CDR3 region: CASSDPDRVNTGELFF. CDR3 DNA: TGTGCCAGCAGTGACCCGGACAGGGTAAACACCGGGGAGCTGTTTTTT.

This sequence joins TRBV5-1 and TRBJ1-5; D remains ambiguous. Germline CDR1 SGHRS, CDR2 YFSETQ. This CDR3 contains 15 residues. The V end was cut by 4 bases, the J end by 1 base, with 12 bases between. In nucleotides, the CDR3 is TGCGCCAGCAGCCTGACCCCCGGGAGCAATCAGCCCCAGCATTTT. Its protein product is CASSLTPGSNQPQHF.

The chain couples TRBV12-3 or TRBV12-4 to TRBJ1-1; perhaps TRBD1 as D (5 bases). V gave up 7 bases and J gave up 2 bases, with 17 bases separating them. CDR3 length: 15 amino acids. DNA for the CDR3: TGTGCCAGCACCCTTGGTGGGGCTATCAACACTGAAGCTTTCTTT. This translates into CASTLGGAINTEAFF.

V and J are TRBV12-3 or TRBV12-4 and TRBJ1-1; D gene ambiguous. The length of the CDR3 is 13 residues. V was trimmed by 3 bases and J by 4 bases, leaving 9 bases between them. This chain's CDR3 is CASSFKGFTEAFF. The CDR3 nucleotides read TGTGCCAGCAGTTTCAAAGGGTTCACTGAAGCTTTCTTT.

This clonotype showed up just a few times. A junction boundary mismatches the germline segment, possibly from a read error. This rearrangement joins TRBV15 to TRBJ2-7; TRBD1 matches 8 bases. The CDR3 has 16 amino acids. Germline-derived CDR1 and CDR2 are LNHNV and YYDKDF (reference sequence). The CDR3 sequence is CATSRDRGFISYEQYF. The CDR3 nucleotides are TGTGCCACCAGCCGAGACAGGGGCTTCATCTCCTACGAGCAGTACTTC. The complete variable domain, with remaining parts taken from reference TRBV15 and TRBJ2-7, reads DAMVIQNPRYQVTQFGKPVTLSCSQTLNHNVMYWYQQKSSQAPKLLFHYYDKDFNNEADTPDNFQSRRPNTSFCFLDIRSPGLGDTAMYLCATSRDRGFISYEQYFGPGTRLTVT.

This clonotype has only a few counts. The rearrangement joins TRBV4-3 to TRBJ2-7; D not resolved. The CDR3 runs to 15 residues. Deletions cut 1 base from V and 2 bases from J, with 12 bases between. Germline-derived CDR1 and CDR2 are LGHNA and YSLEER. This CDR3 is CASSQGNWGTYEQYF. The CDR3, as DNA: TGCGCCAGCAGCCAAGGGAATTGGGGAACCTACGAGCAGTACTTC.

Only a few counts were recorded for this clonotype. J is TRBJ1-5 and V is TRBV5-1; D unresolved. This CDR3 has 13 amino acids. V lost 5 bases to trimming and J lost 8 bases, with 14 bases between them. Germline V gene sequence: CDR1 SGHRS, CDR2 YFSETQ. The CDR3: CASRFAASEPQHF. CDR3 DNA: TGCGCCAGCAGATTTGCCGCCAGCGAGCCCCAGCATTTT.